Following are 26 T cell receptor beta chains from one sample sequenced in a study of blood T cell repertoires in COVID-19. Assay used: immunoSEQ multiplex PCR; TCRdb lists only in-frame clones, some missing. This sample carries under 350,000 clones, 80% to 90% of them seen once, and the ten largest clones take about 10%. Sequences were obtained from peripheral blood. All receptors derive from a woman in her seventies with acute or convalescent COVID-19.

The rearrangement links TRBV9 to TRBJ1-1, with D possibly matching TRBD1 (6 bases). The CDR3 runs to 14 residues. V lost 0 bases and J 2 bases, leaving 8 bases between the germline ends. From germline, CDR1 is SGDLS and CDR2 YYNGEE. CDR3 residues: CASSVVQGNTEAFF. The CDR3 DNA follows: TGTGCCAGCAGCGTAGTACAGGGTAACACTGAAGCTTTCTTT.

The chain is built from TRBV19 and TRBJ1-3; D might be TRBD1 (5 bases). V shed 6 bases and J shed 0 bases, with 12 bases lying between them. In germline, CDR1 is LNHDA, CDR2 SQIVND (reference sequence). This CDR3 region has 15 residues. CDR3 protein: CASSPGLLSGNTIYF. The DNA of the CDR3 is TGTGCCAGTAGCCCGGGACTGCTCTCTGGAAACACCATATATTTT.

In regard to this clone: The identical CDR3 is also encoded by other nucleotide sequences in the sample. This chain links TRBV6-5 with TRBJ1-1; D may be TRBD1 (6 bases). The V end lost 6 bases, the J end lost 0 bases, and 11 bases lay between the germline ends. Germline V CDR1 and CDR2: MNHEY, SVGAGI. The CDR3 has 14 residues. DNA for the CDR3: TGTGCCAGCAGCAGGGGATCTTTGAACACTGAAGCTTTCTTT. Translating gives CASSRGSLNTEAFF.

This chain connects TRBV2 to TRBJ1-5, with a tentative D call TRBD1 (6 bases). Germline assignment: CDR1 SNHLY and CDR2 FYNNEI. With 6 bases removed from V and 4 bases from J, the gap between germline ends came to 13 bases. The CDR3 has 14 amino acids. CDR3 in amino acids: CASSQQGRNQPQHF. CDR3 in DNA: TGTGCCAGCAGCCAACAGGGTCGGAATCAGCCCCAGCATTTT.

This clone was recorded only once. V and J are TRBV28 and TRBJ1-5, with D maybe TRBD1 (6 bases). Looked up from germline, CDR1 is MDHEN and CDR2 is SYDVKM. V lost 6 bases, J lost 1 base, and 13 bases lay in between. The CDR3 sequence is 15 residues long. DNA for the CDR3: TGTGCCAGCAGATCACAGGGAACCAGCAATCAGCCCCAGCATTTT. Translating it yields CASRSQGTSNQPQHF.

Remarks on this clone: Other DNA sequences in the sample encode the same CDR3. The V gene is TRBV5-1, the J gene TRBJ1-2, with 7 bases lining up with TRBD1. The CDR3 contains 13 residues. V was pared by 4 bases and J by 4 bases, with 4 bases of the junction left unmatched. Germline CDR1 is SGHRS and CDR2 is YFSETQ. The CDR3 protein is CASSPGQTYGYTF. CDR3 in DNA: TGCGCCAGCAGCCCGGGACAGACCTATGGCTACACCTTC.

The rearrangement links TRBV4-1 to TRBJ2-3; D may be TRBD2 (5 bases). Germline V gene data show CDR1 as MGHRA and CDR2 as YSYEKL. V was trimmed by 1 base and J by 11 bases, leaving 13 bases between them. The CDR3 covers 13 residues. The DNA for the CDR3 is TGCGCCAGCAGCCAAGCAACGGAGCGGAGGCAGTATTTT. Residues: CASSQATERRQYF.

The rearrangement joins TRBV29-1 to TRBJ1-1; a weak D match, TRBD1 (5 bases). Germline CDR1 SQVTM, CDR2 ANQGSEA. The V end lost 4 bases, the J end lost 10 bases, and 16 bases lay between the germline ends. There are 12 residues in the CDR3. The CDR3 nucleotides read TGCAGCGTTGCGACAGCAAGATCGTTAGCTTTCTTT. Translated: CSVATARSLAFF.

With respect to this clone: The sample has other DNA sequences that encode this CDR3 too. The J gene is TRBJ2-1, the V gene TRBV9, with a possible D match to TRBD2 (6 bases). From germline, CDR1 is SGDLS and CDR2 YYNGEE. The CDR3 length is 15 residues. The germline V and J ends were trimmed by 3 bases and 0 bases, with 10 bases remaining between them. This CDR3 is CASSALGGSYNEQFF. The CDR3 DNA reads as TGTGCCAGCAGCGCCCTCGGGGGCTCCTACAATGAGCAGTTCTTC.

The J gene is TRBJ1-1, the V gene TRBV5-1, with D perhaps TRBD1 (6 bases). Trimming pared 4 bases from V and 5 bases from J, leaving 15 bases between. The length of the CDR3 is 14 residues. CDR1 and CDR2 from the germline V gene are SGHRS and YFSETQ. The CDR3: CASSAQGTRTEAFF. The CDR3, as DNA: TGCGCCAGCAGCGCACAGGGTACTCGGACTGAAGCTTTCTTT.

V usage is TRBV5-4 and J usage is TRBJ1-3, with TRBD1 matching 7 bases. The CDR3 is made up of 16 amino acids. Germline CDR1 is SGHNT and CDR2 is YYREEE (reference sequence). V was pared by 4 bases and J by 0 bases, with 7 bases of the junction left unmatched. Here the CDR3 reads CASSRTGLVSGNTIYF. For the CDR3, the DNA is TGTGCCAGCAGCCGGACAGGTCTAGTCTCTGGAAACACCATATATTTT.

This chain joins TRBV4-1 and TRBJ2-7; 10 positions match TRBD1. This CDR3 has 15 amino acids. Germline V gives CDR1 MGHRA, CDR2 YSYEKL. Trimming at V came to 4 bases and at J to 6 bases, leaving 9 bases not matched to a gene. The DNA for the CDR3 is TGCGCCAGCAGCCCGCGGGGACAGGGGAGGGGCGAGCAGTACTTC. Residues: CASSPRGQGRGEQYF.

The chain couples TRBV18 to TRBJ1-2; D unclear. Germline CDR1 reads KGHSH; CDR2 reads LQKENI. The V gene lost 6 bases and the J gene lost 3 bases, with 11 bases spanning the gap. The CDR3 sequence is 13 residues long. The CDR3 nucleotides are TGTGCCAGCTCCCGCGGGCAGGACTATGGCTACACCTTC. This codes for CASSRGQDYGYTF.

The chain carries TRBV5-1 and TRBJ1-2; D is unclear. This CDR3 is built from 14 residues. Per the germline V gene, CDR1 is SGHRS and CDR2 is YFSETQ. Trimming pared 0 bases from V and 5 bases from J, leaving 11 bases between. The CDR3 nucleotides are TGCGCCAGCAGCTTGGAGGGAGAACTTTATGGCTACACCTTC. Translation: CASSLEGELYGYTF.

The rearrangement joins TRBV27 to TRBJ2-1; D might be TRBD1 (6 bases). CDR3 length equals 14 residues. The V end was cut by 9 bases, the J end by 0 bases, with 12 bases between. Germline V gives CDR1 MNHEY, CDR2 SMNVEV (reference sequence). CDR3 in amino acids: CASSRGSSYNEQFF. As DNA, the CDR3 is TGTGCCAGTAGTAGGGGGAGCTCCTACAATGAGCAGTTCTTC.

The CDR3 loop reads CASSPWPGSNMNTEAFF. DNA of the CDR3: TGTGCCAGCAGCCCCTGGCCGGGGTCCAATATGAACACTGAAGCTTTCTTT. The chain carries TRBV14 and TRBJ1-1; D not certain. CDR3 size: 17 residues. The germline V and J ends were trimmed by 4 bases and 0 bases, with 18 bases remaining between them. Germline V lookup: CDR1 SGHDN, CDR2 FVKESK. The full variable domain, rest sourced from reference TRBV14 and TRBJ1-1, is EAGVTQFPSHSVIEKGQTVTLRCDPISGHDNLYWYRRVMGKEIKFLLHFVKESKQDESGMPNNRFLAERTGGTYSTLKVQPAELEDSGVYFCASSPWPGSNMNTEAFFGQGTRLTVV.

This chain connects TRBV11-1 to TRBJ1-1; possible D gene TRBD1, 5 bases. CDR1 and CDR2 from the germline V gene are SGHAT and FQDESV (reference sequence). This CDR3 has 15 residues. V was clipped by 5 bases and J by 1 base, with 14 bases between them. The CDR3 DNA sequence: TGTGCCAGCAGCCGACCCGACGGGGGGAACACTGAAGCTTTCTTT. Its translation is CASSRPDGGNTEAFF. Drawing the rest from reference TRBV11-1 and TRBJ1-1, the complete variable domain is EAEVAQSPRYKITEKSQAVAFWCDPISGHATLYWYRQILGQGPELLVQFQDESVVDDSQLPKDRFSAERLKGVDSTLKIQPAELGDSAMYLCASSRPDGGNTEAFFGQGTRLTVV.

This clone has a handful of counts. The rearrangement links TRBV7-8 to TRBJ1-1; D might be TRBD1 (5 bases). CDR1 and CDR2 (germline): SGHVS, FQNEAQ. The CDR3 contains 13 residues. V was clipped by 2 bases and J by 6 bases, with 10 bases between them. CDR3 region: CASSLQGLAEAFF. CDR3 sequence (DNA): TGTGCCAGCAGCTTACAGGGTCTCGCTGAAGCTTTCTTT.

This clone was observed a single time. This sequence joins TRBV11-2 and TRBJ2-2; D gene unclear. V gave up 3 bases and J gave up 5 bases, with 7 bases separating them. Per the germline V gene, CDR1 is SGHAT and CDR2 is FQNNGV. The CDR3 has 13 residues. The CDR3 protein is CASSFEITGELFF. The DNA for the CDR3 is TGTGCCAGCAGCTTTGAGATTACCGGGGAGCTGTTTTTT.

The chain combines TRBV27 with TRBJ1-2; D call uncertain. Trimming shortened V by 2 bases and J by 8 bases, and 12 bases separated the two germline ends. Germline CDR1 MNHEY, CDR2 SMNVEV (reference sequence). This CDR3 contains 13 residues. The CDR3 sequence: CASSLTGMRGYTF. The DNA for the CDR3 is TGTGCCAGCAGTTTAACGGGGATGAGAGGCTACACCTTC.

V and J are TRBV19 and TRBJ1-1, with 8 bases aligning to TRBD1. The CDR3 contains 13 residues. Germline-derived CDR1 and CDR2 are LNHDA and SQIVND (reference sequence). V shed 7 bases, J shed 3 bases, and the junction held 4 bases outside the gene matches. The CDR3 protein is CASNDRGHTEAFF. For the CDR3, the DNA is TGTGCCAGTAACGACAGGGGACACACTGAAGCTTTCTTT. Full variable domain (rest looked up from reference TRBV19 and TRBJ1-1): DGGITQSPKYLFRKEGQNVTLSCEQNLNHDAMYWYRQDPGQGLRLIYYSQIVNDFQKGDIAEGYSVSREKKESFPLTVTSAQKNPTAFYLCASNDRGHTEAFFGQGTRLTVV.

This clone has only a few counts. J is TRBJ1-6 and V is TRBV7-8; D is possibly TRBD1 (6 bases). Deletions cut 1 base from V and 10 bases from J, with 8 bases between. There are 13 residues in the CDR3. CDR1 and CDR2 (germline): SGHVS, FQNEAQ. This CDR3 reads CASSLGGGSPLHF. CDR3 bases: TGTGCCAGCAGCTTAGGGGGGGGCTCACCCCTCCACTTT.

The chain recombines TRBV7-9 with TRBJ2-1; 13 nucleotides line up with TRBD2. Germline V CDR1 and CDR2: SEHNR, FQNEAQ (reference sequence). This CDR3 has 15 residues. After removal of 3 bases from V and 5 bases from J, the junction contained 1 base not matched to a gene. The CDR3 DNA reads as TGTGCCAGCAGCTTGACTAGCGGGGGGCACAATGAGCAGTTCTTC. Its translation: CASSLTSGGHNEQFF.

The chain carries TRBV2 and TRBJ1-1, with 9 bases identical to TRBD1. The V and J ends lost 2 bases and 9 bases, in that order; junction bases with no gene match: 13. The CDR3 totals 16 residues. The V gene's germline CDR1 is SNHLY and CDR2 FYNNEI. CDR3 DNA: TGTGCCAGCAGTGAAAGGCAGTCCGGGACAGGGTTTCAAGCTTTCTTT. Translated, it gives CASSERQSGTGFQAFF.

The gene calls are TRBV6-4 and TRBJ1-4; D not certain. The CDR3 spans 14 residues. In germline, CDR1 is MRHNA, CDR2 SNTAGT. The CDR3: CACGGWTTNEKLFF. DNA of the CDR3: TGTGCGTGCGGTGGGTGGACAACTAATGAAAAACTGTTTTTT.

This sequence joins TRBV12-3 or TRBV12-4 and TRBJ1-2; no clear D gene. CDR3 length: 13 amino acids. With 8 bases removed from V and 8 bases from J, the gap between germline ends came to 18 bases. The CDR3 here is CASDRGLHKGYTF. For the CDR3, the DNA is TGTGCCAGCGATCGGGGATTGCACAAGGGCTACACCTTC.